The table lists the clone carrying this T cell receptor beta chain with a few counts. This entry is derived from a study of blood T cells in healthy people across ages. A J-beta primer mix and a sample-barcoded 5' primer were used in a second PCR of roughly 7 to 12 cycles. One entry per CDR3 protein results from TCRdb running MiXCR on the 5' RACE reads. The sample contains more than 900,000 distinct CDR3 sequences, about 29% of which appear only once. Germline V gene lookup returns CDR1 SNHLY and CDR2 FYNNEI. CDR3 length: 15 amino acids. V trimming: 2 bases; J trimming: 9 bases; junction bases outside the gene matches: 9. This same sample was also taken into another study, of T cells of mothers and their children.

This rearrangement joins TRBV2 to TRBJ2-1; 8 nucleotides agree with TRBD2. The receptor comes from a woman aged 40 to 50 in good health. Sequencing used blood. The CDR3 region has the DNA TGTGCCAGCAGTGAAAATCCAGCGGGGGAGGGTGAGCAGTTCTTC. It encodes CASSENPAGEGEQFF.